One and the same sample provided the 19 T cell receptor beta chains below, sequenced in a study of shared clonotypes between healthy human individuals. Using immunoSEQ multiplex PCR, the repertoire was profiled, and TCRdb retains in-frame clones only, with some absent. The profile shows about half a million clones, approximately 85% of them singletons. The sequenced material came from PBMCs. The origin of the receptors is a woman between 40 and 55 years old in good health. Some clones in this sample may be carry-over from other donors' samples.

V is TRBV5-1 and J is TRBJ2-1; 8 positions agree with TRBD2. The junction had 5 bases not matched to a gene; V was cut back by 2 bases and J by 4 bases. This CDR3 is 15 amino acids long. CDR1 is SGHRS and CDR2 is YFSETQ in the germline V gene. CDR3 amino acids: CASSFSGGRYNEQFF. Here the CDR3 DNA reads TGCGCCAGCAGCTTTTCTGGCGGGAGGTACAATGAGCAGTTCTTC.

In DNA form, the CDR3 reads TGTGCCAGCAGCTTAGCGGCCAGGGGAACTGAAGCTTTCTTT. Its protein is CASSLAARGTEAFF. The chain couples TRBV7-2 to TRBJ1-1; a possible D gene is TRBD1 (6 bases). The germline V and J ends were trimmed by 0 bases and 5 bases, with 10 bases remaining between them. The CDR3 extends over 14 amino acids. Germline CDR1 is SGHTA and CDR2 is FQGNSA.

This rearrangement joins TRBV7-2 to TRBJ2-1; D ambiguous. Germline V lookup: CDR1 SGHTA, CDR2 FQGNSA. Trimming removed 1 base from V and 5 bases from J, with 6 bases in between. The length of the CDR3 is 13 residues. The CDR3 sequence is CASSLVSHNEQFF. The CDR3, as DNA: TGTGCCAGCAGCTTAGTCTCTCACAATGAGCAGTTCTTC.

The chain recombines TRBV7-8 with TRBJ1-6, with TRBD1 matching over 7 bases. The germline V gene encodes CDR1 SGHVS and CDR2 FQNEAQ. This CDR3 has 18 amino acids. After removal of 5 bases from V and 5 bases from J, the junction contained 15 bases not matched to a gene. CDR3 nucleotides: TGTGCCAGCAGCCAAACCGTTAATCCGGGACAGAATAATTCACCCCTCCACTTT. Residues: CASSQTVNPGQNNSPLHF.

The chain carries TRBV30 and TRBJ2-3, with D perhaps being TRBD1 or TRBD2 (5 bases each). With 2 bases removed from V and 5 bases from J, the gap between germline ends came to 14 bases. CDR1 is GTSNPN, CDR2 SVGIG, per germline (reference sequence). The CDR3 covers 14 residues. This chain's CDR3 is CAWSPGTARDTQYF. Written as DNA, the CDR3 is TGTGCCTGGAGTCCCGGGACCGCCAGAGATACGCAGTATTTT.

V is TRBV4-2 and J is TRBJ1-4, with TRBD1 identical over 8 bases. Germline V gene data show CDR1 as LGHNA and CDR2 as YNFKEQ. V was clipped by 2 bases and J by 8 bases; unmatched bases: 4. The CDR3 spans 14 residues. The CDR3 here is CASSQTGGGEKLFF. CDR3 coding DNA: TGTGCCAGCAGCCAAACAGGGGGGGGAGAAAAACTGTTTTTT.

The V call is TRBV7-9, the J call TRBJ2-5; no reliable D call. V lost 2 bases to trimming and J lost 2 bases, with 6 bases between them. There are 13 residues in the CDR3. Per germline, CDR1 SEHNR and CDR2 FQNEAQ (reference sequence). The CDR3: CASSLQSQETQYF. CDR3 in DNA: TGTGCCAGCAGCTTACAGAGTCAAGAGACCCAGTACTTC.

This chain connects TRBV25-1 to TRBJ2-2; 7 bases map to TRBD1. The length of the CDR3 is 15 residues. The V gene end was trimmed by 2 bases and the J gene end by 5 bases; junction bases not matched to a gene: 5. Germline assignment: CDR1 MGHDK and CDR2 SYGVNS. The CDR3 DNA follows: TGTGCCAGCAGTGAAACAGGGGCGCGGACCGGGGAGCTGTTTTTT. Its translation: CASSETGARTGELFF.

The rearrangement links TRBV19 to TRBJ2-6; 7 nucleotides match TRBD1. The CDR3 runs to 17 residues. CDR1 and CDR2 from the germline V gene are LNHDA and SQIVND (reference sequence). V lost 6 bases, J lost 0 bases, and 8 bases stayed unmatched. The CDR3 loop is CASSRAGGVSGANVLTF. The CDR3, as DNA: TGTGCCAGTAGCCGTGCAGGGGGTGTCTCTGGGGCCAACGTCCTGACTTTC.

The chain combines TRBV7-7 with TRBJ2-3; 7 positions agree with TRBD2. J was trimmed by 0 bases and V by 1 base; bases with no gene match: 4. The CDR3 is 16 residues long. CDR1 and CDR2 (germline): SSHAT, FNYEAQ (reference sequence). CDR3 in DNA: TGTGCCAGCAGCTTAGTCCCTAGCGGTAGCACAGATACGCAGTATTTT. This encodes CASSLVPSGSTDTQYF. The variable domain in full, with the rest retrieved from reference TRBV7-7 and TRBJ2-3, is GAGVSQSPRYKVTKRGQDVTLRCDPISSHATLYWYQQALGQGPEFLTYFNYEAQPDKSGLPSDRFSAERPEGSISTLTIQRTEQRDSAMYRCASSLVPSGSTDTQYFGPGTRLTVL.

The V and J genes are TRBV19 and TRBJ2-3; unclear D gene. The germline CDR1 and CDR2 sequences are LNHDA and SQIVND (reference sequence). This CDR3 comprises 14 residues. With 0 bases removed from V and 4 bases from J, the gap between germline ends came to 8 bases. For the CDR3, the DNA is TGTGCCAGTAGTATAGAAATTAGGGCAGATACGCAGTATTTT. This codes for CASSIEIRADTQYF.

The chain recombines TRBV30 with TRBJ1-4; 8 nucleotides line up with TRBD1. The V segment lost 4 bases and the J segment 2 bases; nucleotides outside the gene matches: 6. There are 15 residues in the CDR3. The germline CDR1 and CDR2 sequences are GTSNPN and SVGIG (reference sequence). The CDR3 nucleotides read TGTGCCTGGAACGGACAGGGATTCACTAATGAAAAACTGTTTTTT. This encodes CAWNGQGFTNEKLFF.

This chain uses TRBV27 with TRBJ2-5, with TRBD2 as a possible D gene (6 bases). CDR3 length: 13 residues. Germline V gives CDR1 MNHEY, CDR2 SMNVEV (reference sequence). V lost 4 bases and J lost 4, with 10 bases in between. The CDR3 nucleotides read TGTGCCAGCAGTTACTCCGGGGGAGAGACCCAGTACTTC. It translates to CASSYSGGETQYF.

The rearrangement joins TRBV7-2 to TRBJ2-5; D unresolved. Between the trimmed V and J ends, which lost 5 bases and 7 bases, there was a span of 17 bases. Germline V gene data show CDR1 as SGHTA and CDR2 as FQGNSA. This CDR3 has 14 amino acids. The DNA for the CDR3 is TGTGCCAGCAGCCTCCCAGACATGGTTGGGACCCAGTACTTC. Amino acids: CASSLPDMVGTQYF. Looking up the rest from reference TRBV7-2 and TRBJ2-5 gives the full variable domain: GAGVSQSPSNKVTEKGKDVELRCDPISGHTALYWYRQSLGQGLEFLIYFQGNSAPDKSGLPSDRFSAERTGGSVSTLTIQRTQQEDSAVYLCASSLPDMVGTQYFGPGTRLLVL.

The chain is built from TRBV4-3 and TRBJ2-7; 8 bases agree with TRBD2. CDR3 length equals 15 residues. Germline lookup yields CDR1 LGHNA and CDR2 YSLEER. V lost 4 bases to trimming and J lost 0 bases; unmatched junction nucleotides: 5. CDR3 sequence (DNA): TGCGCCAGCAGCCTTTTAGCGGGGCCCTCCTACGAGCAGTACTTC. Its protein product is CASSLLAGPSYEQYF.

The CDR3, as DNA: TGTGCCAGCAGCCCCCAAACAGGAGCTTGGGGCACTGAAGCTTTCTTT. Its protein product is CASSPQTGAWGTEAFF. The chain combines TRBV11-1 with TRBJ1-1; TRBD1 is a possible D gene (5 bases). V was clipped by 5 bases and J by 4 bases, with 20 bases between them. Germline V gene sequence: CDR1 SGHAT, CDR2 FQDESV (reference sequence). This CDR3 spans 16 amino acids.

This clone has a single count. The rearrangement joins TRBV7-6 to TRBJ2-1, with 8 bases identical to TRBD2. The germline V gene has CDR1 SGHVS and CDR2 FNYEAQ. This CDR3 is 15 amino acids long. V lost 2 bases to trimming and J lost 9 bases; unmatched junction nucleotides: 9. CDR3 in amino acids: CASSLRGLAPSEQFF. The CDR3, as DNA: TGTGCCAGCAGCTTACGAGGACTAGCTCCGAGTGAGCAGTTCTTC.

This clone was counted at least ten times. V and J are TRBV19 and TRBJ2-2; the D is unclear. From germline, CDR1 is LNHDA and CDR2 SQIVND (reference sequence). The ends were cut back, 1 base at V and 3 bases at J, with 12 bases in the middle. This CDR3 is built from 16 residues. CDR3: CASSIVSSYYTGELFF. CDR3 nucleotides: TGTGCCAGTAGTATAGTGAGTAGCTACTACACCGGGGAGCTGTTTTTT.

J is TRBJ1-2 and V is TRBV30; tentatively, D is TRBD1 (5 bases). CDR1 GTSNPN and CDR2 SVGIG come from the germline V gene (reference sequence). V was trimmed by 2 bases and J by 4 bases, leaving 14 bases between them. The CDR3 is made up of 14 amino acids. The CDR3 spells CAWSTNPTVYGYTF. The CDR3 region has the DNA TGTGCCTGGAGTACAAACCCGACAGTCTATGGCTACACCTTC.